This T cell receptor (beta chain) was captured by sequencing in a study of cytomegalovirus exposure and HLA in healthy donors. Overall study context: Drawn from HLA-typed donors, tens of millions of unique TCRs were held in an early data release. Assignment to the Caucasian-associated ancestry cluster applied to around 76% of the approximately 400 genotyped donors. Whole-study results and caveats: Accurate HLA-A and HLA-B prediction from TCR beta sequences was reported for most subjects. Follow-up analysis later connected one missense variant in DCLRE1C with trimming of TCR beta V- and J-genes.

The CDR3 consists of 13 residues. Trimming took off 10 bases at V and 8 bases at J, with 20 bases between the two ends. CDR1 is MNHNS, CDR2 SASEGT, per germline. On this clone: Its antigen remains unknown.

Amplification used 60 Vbeta primers and 13 Jbeta primers. Some clones are missing from TCRdb's copy, which holds only in-frame ones; the method was immunoSEQ multiplex PCR. The repertoire holds around 150,000 clones, with approximately 79% as singletons. The sequence came from a man aged 45-65 years in good health and CMV-seropositive. This chain uses TRBV6-1 with TRBJ1-2, with a weak D call TRBD1 (6 bases). Sequenced material: PBMCs. DNA of the CDR3: TGTGCCAACTGGGGAGGGGGAGGTGGCGGCTACACCTTC. As protein: CANWGGGGGGYTF.